These 9 T cell receptor beta chains were sequenced from one sample in a study of response to subunit inactivated influenza vaccine. A single record per CDR3 protein comes from TCRdb applying MiXCR to the RT-PCR reads. The repertoire holds approximately 500,000 distinct CDR3 sequences, 14% seen once, with over 8.5% in the top ten. The source material was PBMCs from blood, sampled 11 to 12 days after vaccination. These receptors came from a man in his fifties or sixties who received an inactivated influenza vaccine.

The V and J genes are TRBV7-9 and TRBJ2-1, with D hard to call. Germline V gene data show CDR1 as SEHNR and CDR2 as FQNEAQ (reference sequence). The CDR3 totals 9 residues. V dropped 4 bases and J dropped 10 bases, with 2 bases sitting between them. CDR3 region: CASSSEQFF. CDR3 bases: TGTGCCAGCAGCTCAGAGCAGTTCTTC.

This clonotype was observed a few times. The V and J genes are TRBV4-1 and TRBJ2-7; D possibly uses TRBD1 or TRBD2 (5 bases each). This CDR3 is built from 14 residues. Germline loops: CDR1 MGHRA, CDR2 YSYEKL. V shed 4 bases and J shed 5 bases, with 15 bases lying between them. This CDR3 reads CASSRPGRVHEQYF. As DNA, the CDR3 is TGCGCCAGCAGCCGACCGGGACGGGTACACGAGCAGTACTTC.

The rearrangement joins TRBV3-1 to TRBJ1-6; 7 bases are a match to TRBD1. The CDR3 totals 15 residues. The germline CDR1 and CDR2 sequences are LGHDT and YNNKEL (reference sequence). Trimming cost V 3 bases and J 5 bases; bases outside gene matches: 4. In DNA, the CDR3 is TGTGCCAGCAGCCATACCGGGACAGATAATTCACCCCTCCACTTT. Translation gives CASSHTGTDNSPLHF. Full variable domain (missing parts from reference TRBV3-1 and TRBJ1-6): DTAVSQTPKYLVTQMGNDKSIKCEQNLGHDTMYWYKQDSKKFLKIMFSYNNKELIINETVPNRFSPKSPDKAHLNLHINSLELGDSAVYFCASSHTGTDNSPLHFGNGTRLTVT.

In DNA form, the CDR3 reads TGTGCCAGCAGCTTAGTCGGGACAGGAGGGGCTGGGGCCAACGTCCTGACTTTC. Protein: CASSLVGTGGAGANVLTF. J is TRBJ2-6 and V is TRBV11-1; 8 bases match TRBD1. The germline gives CDR1 SGHAT, CDR2 FQDESV (reference sequence). The trim removed 1 base at V and 2 bases at J, leaving 7 bases unmatched. CDR3 length: 18 amino acids.

The V and J genes are TRBV10-3 and TRBJ2-2; D is uncertain. Trimming took off 6 bases at V and 1 base at J, with 9 bases between the two ends. The CDR3 runs 14 residues. CDR1 and CDR2 from the germline V gene are ENHRY and SYGVKD. CDR3 in DNA: TGTGCCATCAGCCGGAAGGAGAACACCGGGGAGCTGTTTTTT. Its protein is CAISRKENTGELFF.

The chain uses TRBV13 and TRBJ2-2; D gene uncertain. V lost 0 bases, J lost 1 base, and 6 bases lay in between. Per the germline V gene, CDR1 is PRHDT and CDR2 is FYEKMQ (reference sequence). The CDR3 runs to 15 residues. CDR3 DNA: TGTGCCAGCAGCTTAGGGGTTGGGAACACCGGGGAGCTGTTTTTT. Translation gives CASSLGVGNTGELFF.

CDR3 amino acids: CASSLRGSGPYQPQHF. CDR3 bases: TGTGCCAGCAGTCTGAGAGGGTCAGGACCCTATCAGCCCCAGCATTTT. The rearrangement joins TRBV12-3 or TRBV12-4 to TRBJ1-5; the D is unclear. The CDR3 loop spans 16 amino acids. V shed 5 bases and J shed 5 bases, with 19 bases lying between them.

The chain employs TRBV20-1 and TRBJ2-6, with 8 bases that match TRBD1. V lost 2 bases, J lost 0 bases, and 12 bases stayed unmatched. The CDR3 is made up of 19 amino acids. Germline-derived CDR1 and CDR2 are DFQATT and SNEGSKA (reference sequence). The CDR3 coding sequence is TGCAGTGCTAGATCCCTCAGGGGGCCAGACGTCTCTGGGGCCAACGTCCTGACTTTC. This gives the protein CSARSLRGPDVSGANVLTF.

The genes are TRBV12-3 or TRBV12-4 and TRBJ2-7, with 8 positions matching TRBD2. CDR3 length: 21 residues. The J segment lost 0 bases and the V segment lost 6 bases, leaving 25 bases of the junction unmatched. This CDR3 reads CASSLTGGHPSSGTSSYEQYF. DNA for the CDR3: TGTGCCAGCAGCTTAACCGGGGGACACCCCTCAAGTGGGACTAGCTCCTACGAGCAGTACTTC.